The clone carrying this TCR beta chain was observed a handful of times. Its antigen is undetermined. The sample comes from a study of CD8 T cells in ankylosing spondylitis. General study findings and limits: The study identified a TCR beta motif of 7 or 8 highly homologous variants that appeared characteristic of ankylosing spondylitis blood. Matched ankylosing spondylitis synovial fluid reportedly contained a significantly enriched population of disease-linked clones. Earlier studies detected some motif variants in reactive arthritis synovial fluid and blood.

TCRdb reanalysed the 5' RACE reads using MiXCR and keeps one entry per CDR3 protein. The table records 200,000 to 250,000 distinct CDR3 sequences, around 19% of them present only once. Unmatched junction bases numbered 6, after V lost 5 bases and J lost 3 bases. The CDR3 extends over 14 amino acids. The origin of this receptor is a male donor with ankylosing spondylitis. This rearrangement joins TRBV12-3 or TRBV12-4 to TRBJ2-5; TRBD1 matches 7 bases. Sequencing was done on a sample of blood, either unsorted or a sorted T cell fraction (not recorded which). CDR3 amino acids: CASSTTGTEETQYF. Here the CDR3 DNA reads TGTGCCAGCAGTACCACCGGGACAGAAGAGACCCAGTACTTC.